The 6 T cell receptor beta chains below all came from one sample that was sequenced in a study of blood T cells in healthy people across ages. A second PCR, run for roughly 7 to 12 cycles, used a sample-barcoded 5' primer plus a J-beta primer mix. TCRdb passed the 5' RACE reads through MiXCR, listing each CDR3 protein once. The repertoire consists of around 1,500,000 distinct CDR3 sequences, with roughly 27% occurring once and the leading ten covering less than 9.5%. The sequenced sample consisted of blood. The receptors come from a woman aged 30 to 39 in good health.

This clonotype was recorded at least ten times. The chain is built from TRBV7-9 and TRBJ2-1; 15 positions match TRBD2. The germline V gene has CDR1 SEHNR and CDR2 FQNEAQ (reference sequence). V shed 4 bases and J 7 bases; nucleotides not matched to a gene: 5. The CDR3 is 16 amino acids. The CDR3 DNA follows: TGTGCCAGCAGCTCAGGACTAGCGGGGGGGCCGAATGAGCAGTTCTTC. It codes for CASSSGLAGGPNEQFF.

This clonotype came up many times. The chain combines TRBV5-6 with TRBJ2-7; maybe TRBD2 (6 bases). V lost 1 base, J lost 1 base, and 18 bases lay in between. This CDR3 is built from 17 residues. Per germline, CDR1 SGHDT and CDR2 YYEEEE. CDR3 nucleotide sequence: TGTGCCAGCAGCTTGTTATCCTTAGCGGACAATTCCTACGAGCAGTACTTC. Translated: CASSLLSLADNSYEQYF.

On this clonotype itself: One junction end disagrees with the germline gene, perhaps due to a read error. V usage is TRBV6-6 and J usage is TRBJ2-4; no reliable D call. TRBJ2-7 matches the DNA end more closely, so the J call is doubtful. Germline V gives CDR1 MNHNY, CDR2 SVGAGI (reference sequence). The CDR3 is 14 amino acids. This CDR3 is CAGSYSRTSYEQYF. DNA of the CDR3: TGTGCCGGCAGTTACTCGAGGACCAGCTACGAGCAGTACTTC.

This clonotype has a handful of counts. The chain combines TRBV5-1 with TRBJ2-1, with 11 bases aligning to TRBD2. Germline V lookup: CDR1 SGHRS, CDR2 YFSETQ. The CDR3 is made up of 19 amino acids. V shed 1 base, J shed 7 bases, and the junction held 16 bases outside the gene matches. CDR3 DNA sequence: TGCGCCAGCAGCTTGAGGGCTAGCGGGGGGCAGCAACCAGTTAATGAGCAGTTCTTC. Residues: CASSLRASGGQQPVNEQFF.

In regard to this clonotype: This could be a read error, since a much larger clone is one nucleotide away. V and J are TRBV2 and TRBJ2-4; possible D gene TRBD1, 6 bases. The last part of the DNA fits TRBJ2-7 better; the J call may be wrong. CDR3 length equals 13 residues. Germline CDR1 SNHLY, CDR2 FYNNEI. CDR3 amino acids: CASSDGTTYEQYF. In DNA form, the CDR3 reads TGTGCCAGCAGTGACGGGACAACCTACGAGCAGTACTTC.

This clonotype was counted a few times. The chain joins TRBV10-3 to TRBJ1-5; D is unclear. The CDR3 is 13 residues long. Germline V lookup: CDR1 ENHRY, CDR2 SYGVKD. The V end was cut by 4 bases, the J end by 4 bases, with 8 bases between. The CDR3 nucleotides read TGTGCCATCAGTGGGGGTACAAATCAGCCCCAGCATTTT. Its translation is CAISGGTNQPQHF.